These 28 T cell receptor beta chains originate from one sample sequenced in a study of CD8+ T cells in alopecia areata. The treatment is: oral pan-JAK inhibitor, 5-10 mg twice daily. Sequencing templates came from extracted RNA that was reverse transcribed into cDNA. Profiled with immunoSEQ multiplex PCR; TCRdb holds only in-frame clones, not every one. This table has about 160,000 clones, less than 70% appearing once. The material sequenced was CD4+ T cells sorted from blood, taken at week 4, from a patient treated with tofacitinib. The source of these receptors is a human donor with alopecia areata.

This clone was picked up one time. The rearrangement uses TRBV30 and TRBJ1-5; D remains unclear. There are 16 residues in the CDR3. Germline V CDR1 and CDR2: GTSNPN, SVGIG (reference sequence). With 0 bases removed from V and 0 bases from J, the gap between germline ends came to 12 bases. This chain's CDR3 is CAWSVRLQISNQPQHF. DNA for the CDR3: TGTGCCTGGAGTGTACGGCTTCAAATTAGCAATCAGCCCCAGCATTTT.

This chain links TRBV29-1 with TRBJ2-7, with D perhaps TRBD1 (5 bases). This CDR3 spans 13 amino acids. V dropped 5 bases and J dropped 5 bases, with 16 bases sitting between them. CDR1 SQVTM and CDR2 ANQGSEA come from the germline V gene. The CDR3 DNA reads TGCAGCGTTCAGGGCCCTCCGATCCACGAGCAGTACTTC. As protein: CSVQGPPIHEQYF.

In its sample, this clone was seen a few times. The rearrangement joins TRBV5-1 to TRBJ1-1; D might be TRBD1 (5 bases). This CDR3 spans 14 amino acids. V lost 5 bases and J lost 4, with 15 bases in between. Germline V gene sequence: CDR1 SGHRS, CDR2 YFSETQ. The CDR3 DNA sequence: TGCGCCAGCAGTGCTCATCGCGGGGGCACTGAAGCTTTCTTT. It specifies CASSAHRGGTEAFF.

About this clone: The same CDR3 arises from other DNA sequences in this sample as well. The chain uses TRBV30 and TRBJ1-5; possibly TRBD1 for D (6 bases). The CDR3 totals 13 residues. Germline V gene lookup returns CDR1 GTSNPN and CDR2 SVGIG (reference sequence). V shed 0 bases and J shed 4 bases, with 7 bases lying between them. CDR3 in DNA: TGTGCCTGGAGTGTACAGGGAAATCAGCCCCAGCATTTT. Its translation: CAWSVQGNQPQHF. The full variable domain, completed using reference TRBV30 and TRBJ1-5, is SQTIHQWPATLVQPVGSPLSLECTVEGTSNPNLYWYRQAAGRGLQLLFYSVGIGQISSEVPQNLSASRPQDRQFILSSKKLLLSDSGFYLCAWSVQGNQPQHFGDGTRLSIL.

There are a few counts of this clone. The rearrangement links TRBV9 to TRBJ2-3, with 7 nucleotides matching TRBD2. Looked up from germline, CDR1 is SGDLS and CDR2 is YYNGEE. The CDR3 is 17 amino acids. V shed 2 bases, J shed 2 bases, and the junction held 11 bases outside the gene matches. The CDR3 sequence is CASSVGEGTTSTDTQYF. CDR3 in DNA: TGTGCCAGCAGCGTTGGAGAAGGGACTACCTCCACAGATACGCAGTATTTT.

The rearrangement joins TRBV30 to TRBJ2-2, with D possibly being TRBD1 or TRBD2 (6 bases each). V lost 4 bases and J 6 bases, leaving 18 bases between the germline ends. The CDR3 extends over 15 amino acids. Germline assignment: CDR1 GTSNPN and CDR2 SVGIG (reference sequence). The CDR3 sequence: CAWNFGGGSPGELFF. As DNA, the CDR3 is TGTGCCTGGAATTTCGGAGGGGGATCCCCCGGGGAGCTGTTTTTT.

The rearrangement joins TRBV2 to TRBJ1-2, with D tentatively TRBD1 (6 bases). Germline V lookup: CDR1 SNHLY, CDR2 FYNNEI. V was cut by 6 bases and J by 4 bases, with 9 bases left in between. CDR3 length equals 12 residues. The CDR3 coding sequence is TGTGCCAGCAGGATGGACAGCTATGGCTACACCTTC. Its translation: CASRMDSYGYTF.

The chain has TRBV5-1 and TRBJ1-1, with D possibly matching TRBD1 (6 bases). Per germline, CDR1 SGHRS and CDR2 YFSETQ. Trimming stripped 5 bases from V and 4 bases from J, with 15 bases between. This CDR3 comprises 14 residues. CDR3 amino acids: CASSSLRGATEAFF. Written as DNA, the CDR3 is TGCGCCAGCAGTTCTCTCAGGGGAGCCACTGAAGCTTTCTTT.

The table lists this clone with a count of one. V gene TRBV29-1 combines with J gene TRBJ1-4; 9 bases line up with TRBD1. V trimming: 7 bases; J trimming: 6 bases; junction bases outside the gene matches: 3. Germline CDR1 and CDR2: SQVTM and ANQGSEA. The CDR3 runs to 12 residues. CDR3 in amino acids: CSGRDRDEKLFF. The CDR3 nucleotides read TGCAGCGGCCGGGACAGGGATGAAAAACTGTTTTTT.

The rearrangement uses TRBV7-9 and TRBJ2-7; D assignment may be TRBD1 or TRBD2 (6 bases each). V shed 2 bases and J shed 0 bases, with 14 bases lying between them. Germline CDR1 SEHNR, CDR2 FQNEAQ (reference sequence). The CDR3 length is 16 residues. Here the CDR3 reads CASSLSGGISSYEQYF. CDR3 nucleotide sequence: TGTGCCAGCAGCTTATCCGGGGGCATTAGCTCCTACGAGCAGTACTTC.

The chain is built from TRBV30 and TRBJ1-2; weak D call: TRBD1 (5 bases). This CDR3 has 12 residues. Germline V gene lookup returns CDR1 GTSNPN and CDR2 SVGIG (reference sequence). The V and J ends lost 4 bases and 2 bases respectively, with 8 bases between them. The CDR3, as DNA: TGTGCCTGGAAAGCAGGGAACTATGGCTACACCTTC. It is translated as CAWKAGNYGYTF.

The J gene is TRBJ2-5, the V gene TRBV15; D may match TRBD1 or TRBD2 (5 bases each). V was pared by 8 bases and J by 0 bases, with 19 bases between. This CDR3 region has 16 residues. Germline V gene lookup returns CDR1 LNHNV and CDR2 YYDKDF (reference sequence). The chain's CDR3 is CATASSGTVYQETQYF. The CDR3 nucleotides read TGTGCCACCGCAAGTTCGGGGACGGTGTACCAAGAGACCCAGTACTTC. Together with reference TRBV15 and TRBJ2-5, the CDR3 gives the full variable domain: DAMVIQNPRYQVTQFGKPVTLSCSQTLNHNVMYWYQQKSSQAPKLLFHYYDKDFNNEADTPDNFQSRRPNTSFCFLDIRSPGLGDTAMYLCATASSGTVYQETQYFGPGTRLLVL.

The rearrangement links TRBV11-3 to TRBJ2-1; D may correspond to TRBD1 or TRBD2 (5 bases each). The CDR3 totals 13 residues. Germline values: CDR1 SGHNT, CDR2 YENEEA. The V end was cut by 5 bases, the J end by 7 bases, with 12 bases between. CDR3 DNA: TGTGCCAGCAGCCGGAAAGGGGAGAATGAGCAGTTCTTC. Translating it yields CASSRKGENEQFF.

V usage is TRBV7-6 and J usage is TRBJ2-3, with 8 bases identical to TRBD2. With V trimmed by 2 bases and J by 2 bases, 6 bases remained unmatched. This CDR3 has 16 amino acids. CDR1 is SGHVS, CDR2 FNYEAQ, per germline. The CDR3 DNA reads as TGTGCCAGCAGCTTAATTGCGGGGGGCACCACAGATACGCAGTATTTT. This sequence encodes CASSLIAGGTTDTQYF. The entire variable domain, with the rest obtained from reference TRBV7-6 and TRBJ2-3, is as follows: GAGVSQSPRYKVTKRGQDVALRCDPISGHVSLYWYRQALGQGPEFLTYFNYEAQQDKSGLPNDRFSAERPEGSISTLTIQRTEQRDSAMYRCASSLIAGGTTDTQYFGPGTRLTVL.

The chain links TRBV27 to TRBJ1-2; weak D call: TRBD1 (6 bases). The CDR3 has 13 amino acids. Trimming left V 6 bases short and J 3 bases short, with 11 bases between. CDR1 is MNHEY and CDR2 is SMNVEV in the germline V gene (reference sequence). CDR3 protein: CASRNQGHYGYTF. CDR3 DNA sequence: TGTGCCAGCAGGAATCAGGGGCACTATGGCTACACCTTC.

CDR3 sequence (DNA): TGTGCCAGCAGCTTGACCGACGGGTATGGCTACACCTTC. Amino acids: CASSLTDGYGYTF. The chain combines TRBV5-4 with TRBJ1-2; no clear D gene. With 1 base removed from V and 5 bases from J, the gap between germline ends came to 9 bases. This CDR3 has 13 residues. Germline values: CDR1 SGHNT, CDR2 YYREEE (reference sequence).

This chain joins TRBV18 and TRBJ2-5; D gene uncertain. This CDR3 has 13 amino acids. V was cut by 2 bases and J by 2 bases, with 6 bases left in between. Germline-derived CDR1 and CDR2 are KGHSH and LQKENI. The CDR3 DNA follows: TGTGCCAGCTCACCAACGGGTCAAGAGACCCAGTACTTC. Its protein product is CASSPTGQETQYF.

V gene TRBV7-9 combines with J gene TRBJ2-7; the D is unclear. Germline V gives CDR1 SEHNR, CDR2 FQNEAQ (reference sequence). The CDR3 loop spans 12 amino acids. The ends were cut back, 0 bases at V and 8 bases at J, with 8 bases in the middle. CDR3 DNA sequence: TGTGCCAGCAGCTTAGCCCCAGGCCAGCAGTACTTC. Amino acids: CASSLAPGQQYF. The variable domain in full, with the rest retrieved from reference TRBV7-9 and TRBJ2-7, is DTGVSQNPRHKITKRGQNVTFRCDPISEHNRLYWYRQTLGQGPEFLTYFQNEAQLEKSRLLSDRFSAERPKGSFSTLEIQRTEQGDSAMYLCASSLAPGQQYFGPGTRLTVT.

The V call is TRBV7-2, the J call TRBJ1-5; TRBD1 agrees at 7 bases. The CDR3 is 13 residues long. V trimming: 4 bases; J trimming: 4 bases; junction bases outside the gene matches: 1. Germline V gene lookup returns CDR1 SGHTA and CDR2 FQGNSA. CDR3 DNA: TGTGCCAGCAGCTCAGGGGGGAATCAGCCCCAGCATTTT. Protein product: CASSSGGNQPQHF.

This clone was picked up a small number of times. The CDR3 loop reads CAWSVRVAGRLDEQYF. Written as DNA, the CDR3 is TGTGCCTGGAGTGTACGGGTGGCAGGACGACTGGACGAGCAGTACTTC. V usage is TRBV30 and J usage is TRBJ2-7; the D is unclear. The germline V and J ends were trimmed by 0 bases and 5 bases, with 20 bases remaining between them. The V gene's germline CDR1 is GTSNPN and CDR2 SVGIG (reference sequence). The CDR3 is 16 amino acids.

The chain is built from TRBV30 and TRBJ2-5; 7 positions match TRBD1. V shed 3 bases and J 1 base; nucleotides not matched to a gene: 2. Germline V gives CDR1 GTSNPN, CDR2 SVGIG (reference sequence). The CDR3 has 13 residues. The CDR3 DNA reads TGTGCCTGGAGGGGGGACAGCCAAGAGACCCAGTACTTC. This gives the protein CAWRGDSQETQYF.

This clone was seen a handful of times. This chain joins TRBV29-1 and TRBJ2-7; D remains ambiguous. This CDR3 comprises 12 residues. Looked up from germline, CDR1 is SQVTM and CDR2 is ANQGSEA. V was trimmed by 3 bases and J by 2 bases, leaving 8 bases between them. The CDR3 bases are TGCAGCGTTGACGACATCCCCTACGAGCAGTACTTC. This encodes CSVDDIPYEQYF.

The rearrangement uses TRBV10-3 and TRBJ2-7, with a weak D call TRBD2 (5 bases). The CDR3 has 11 amino acids. Trimming took 7 bases from V and 3 from J, leaving 7 bases between them. Germline values: CDR1 ENHRY, CDR2 SYGVKD. DNA for the CDR3: TGTGCCATCAAAGGGAGCTACGAGCAGTACTTC. Its protein product is CAIKGSYEQYF.

This rearrangement joins TRBV13 to TRBJ1-6, with D possibly TRBD1 on 5 matching bases. Trimming took off 5 bases at V and 9 bases at J, with 14 bases between the two ends. The V gene's germline CDR1 is PRHDT and CDR2 FYEKMQ (reference sequence). The CDR3 loop spans 14 amino acids. CDR3 protein: CASSPGTKSSPLHF. CDR3 coding DNA: TGTGCCAGCAGCCCCGGGACTAAGAGTTCACCCCTCCACTTT.

This clone was picked up a small number of times. This chain connects TRBV18 to TRBJ1-6; 10 bases fit TRBD1. Germline trimming cut 6 bases from V and 5 bases from J; bases unmatched to any gene: 13. Germline V gene sequence: CDR1 KGHSH, CDR2 LQKENI. CDR3 length equals 18 residues. The CDR3 reads CASSHTRTGGPHNSPLHF. The CDR3 DNA sequence: TGTGCCAGCTCTCACACGCGGACAGGGGGTCCTCATAATTCACCCCTCCACTTT.

In its sample, this clone was seen a few times. This chain links TRBV30 with TRBJ1-4; possible D gene TRBD1, 5 bases. Germline lookup yields CDR1 GTSNPN and CDR2 SVGIG (reference sequence). The length of the CDR3 is 11 residues. V lost 1 base and J lost 10, with 7 bases in between. The CDR3 here is CAWSAGGKLFF. In DNA, the CDR3 is TGTGCCTGGAGTGCGGGGGGAAAACTGTTTTTT. Complete variable domain (other parts from reference TRBV30 and TRBJ1-4): SQTIHQWPATLVQPVGSPLSLECTVEGTSNPNLYWYRQAAGRGLQLLFYSVGIGQISSEVPQNLSASRPQDRQFILSSKKLLLSDSGFYLCAWSAGGKLFFGSGTQLSVL.

The CDR3 nucleotides read TGTGCCAAAATCAGGGGAACCTACAATGAGCAGTTCTTC. Protein: CAKIRGTYNEQFF. This chain uses TRBV2 with TRBJ2-1, with D possibly being TRBD1 (6 bases). The V end lost 10 bases, the J end lost 2 bases, and 12 bases lay between the germline ends. Germline CDR1 SNHLY, CDR2 FYNNEI. The CDR3 runs 13 residues.

This clone was seen more than once but under ten times. The chain couples TRBV27 to TRBJ1-5; D gene ambiguous. Trimming shortened V by 6 bases and J by 0 bases, and 9 bases separated the two germline ends. Germline V gene lookup returns CDR1 MNHEY and CDR2 SMNVEV (reference sequence). This CDR3 has 14 residues. The CDR3 protein is CASSSGYSNQPQHF. The CDR3, as DNA: TGTGCCAGCAGCTCAGGTTATAGCAATCAGCCCCAGCATTTT.